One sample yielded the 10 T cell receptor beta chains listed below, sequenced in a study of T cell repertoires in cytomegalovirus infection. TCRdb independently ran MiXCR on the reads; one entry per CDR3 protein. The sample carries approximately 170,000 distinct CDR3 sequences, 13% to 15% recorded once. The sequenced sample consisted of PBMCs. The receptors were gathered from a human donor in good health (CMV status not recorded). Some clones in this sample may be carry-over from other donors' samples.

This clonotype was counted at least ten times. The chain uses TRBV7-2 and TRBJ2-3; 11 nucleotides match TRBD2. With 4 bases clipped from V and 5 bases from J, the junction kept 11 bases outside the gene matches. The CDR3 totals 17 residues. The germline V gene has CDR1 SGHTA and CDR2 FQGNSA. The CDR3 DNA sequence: TGTGCCAGCAGCTCCCGAATACTAGCGGGAGTCGGAGATACGCAGTATTTT. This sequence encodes CASSSRILAGVGDTQYF. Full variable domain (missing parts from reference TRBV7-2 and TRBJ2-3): GAGVSQSPSNKVTEKGKDVELRCDPISGHTALYWYRQSLGQGLEFLIYFQGNSAPDKSGLPSDRFSAERTGGSVSTLTIQRTQQEDSAVYLCASSSRILAGVGDTQYFGPGTRLTVL.

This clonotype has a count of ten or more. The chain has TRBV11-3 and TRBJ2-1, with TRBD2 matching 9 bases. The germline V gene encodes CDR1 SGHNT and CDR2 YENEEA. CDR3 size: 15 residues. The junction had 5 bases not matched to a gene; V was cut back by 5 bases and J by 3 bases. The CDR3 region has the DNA TGTGCCAGCAGCCCTCAGCGGGGGGTCTACAATGAGCAGTTCTTC. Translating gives CASSPQRGVYNEQFF.

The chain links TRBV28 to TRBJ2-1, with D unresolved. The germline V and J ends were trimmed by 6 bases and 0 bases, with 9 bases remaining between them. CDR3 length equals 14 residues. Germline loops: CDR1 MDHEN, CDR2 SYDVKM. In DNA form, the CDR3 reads TGTGCCAGCAGCCAACCGAGCTCCTACAATGAGCAGTTCTTC. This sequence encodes CASSQPSSYNEQFF. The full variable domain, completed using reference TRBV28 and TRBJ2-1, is DVKVTQSSRYLVKRTGEKVFLECVQDMDHENMFWYRQDPGLGLRLIYFSYDVKMKEKGDIPEGYSVSREKKERFSLILESASTNQTSMYLCASSQPSSYNEQFFGPGTRLTVL.

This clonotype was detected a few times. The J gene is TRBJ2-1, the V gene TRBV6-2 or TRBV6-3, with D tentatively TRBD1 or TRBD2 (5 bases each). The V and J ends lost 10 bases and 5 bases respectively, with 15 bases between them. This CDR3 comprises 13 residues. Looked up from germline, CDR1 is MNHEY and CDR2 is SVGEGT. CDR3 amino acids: CATQRDANNEQFF. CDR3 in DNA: TGTGCCACACAAAGGGACGCTAACAATGAGCAGTTCTTC.

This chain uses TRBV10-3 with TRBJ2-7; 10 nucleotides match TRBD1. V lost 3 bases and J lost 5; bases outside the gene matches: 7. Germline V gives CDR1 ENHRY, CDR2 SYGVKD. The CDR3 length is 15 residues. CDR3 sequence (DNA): TGTGCCATCAGTGATAAGGTGACAGGGGGCAACGAGCAGTACTTC. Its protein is CAISDKVTGGNEQYF.

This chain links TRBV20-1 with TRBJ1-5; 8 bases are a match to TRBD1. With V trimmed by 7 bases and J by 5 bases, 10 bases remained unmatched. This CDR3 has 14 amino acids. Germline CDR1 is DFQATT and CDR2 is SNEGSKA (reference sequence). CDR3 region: CSGIPGGLYQPQHF. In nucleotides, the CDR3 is TGCAGTGGGATACCAGGGGGCCTATATCAGCCCCAGCATTTT.

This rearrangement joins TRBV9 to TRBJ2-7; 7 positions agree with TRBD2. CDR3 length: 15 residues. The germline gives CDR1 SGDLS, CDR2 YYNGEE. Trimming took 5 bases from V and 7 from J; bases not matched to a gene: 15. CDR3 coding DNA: TGTGCCAGCAGTGCCCTAGGGGCGGGAGTGAATGAGCAGTACTTC. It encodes CASSALGAGVNEQYF.

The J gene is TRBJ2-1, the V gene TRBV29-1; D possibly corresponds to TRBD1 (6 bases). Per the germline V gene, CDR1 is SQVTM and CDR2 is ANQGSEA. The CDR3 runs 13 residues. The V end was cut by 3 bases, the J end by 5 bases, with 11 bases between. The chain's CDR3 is CSVEGARDNEQFF. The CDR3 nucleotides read TGCAGCGTTGAGGGGGCTAGGGACAATGAGCAGTTCTTC.

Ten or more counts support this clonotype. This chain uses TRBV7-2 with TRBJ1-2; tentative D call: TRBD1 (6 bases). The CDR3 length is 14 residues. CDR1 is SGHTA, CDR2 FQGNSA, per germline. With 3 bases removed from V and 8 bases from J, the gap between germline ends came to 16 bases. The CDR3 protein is CASSFYAGDGGYTF. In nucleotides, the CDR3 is TGTGCCAGCAGCTTCTACGCAGGGGACGGGGGCTACACCTTC. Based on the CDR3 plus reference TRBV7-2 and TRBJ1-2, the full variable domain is GAGVSQSPSNKVTEKGKDVELRCDPISGHTALYWYRQSLGQGLEFLIYFQGNSAPDKSGLPSDRFSAERTGGSVSTLTIQRTQQEDSAVYLCASSFYAGDGGYTFGSGTRLTVV.

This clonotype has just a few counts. The CDR3 loop is CASRGAPNRVVEQFF. The CDR3 DNA reads TGTGCCAGCAGGGGAGCGCCAAATCGGGTCGTTGAGCAGTTCTTC. J is TRBJ2-1 and V is TRBV5-6; D possibly corresponds to TRBD2 (5 bases). The V and J ends lost 5 bases and 9 bases respectively, with 21 bases between them. CDR3 length: 15 amino acids. Germline V lookup: CDR1 SGHDT, CDR2 YYEEEE.